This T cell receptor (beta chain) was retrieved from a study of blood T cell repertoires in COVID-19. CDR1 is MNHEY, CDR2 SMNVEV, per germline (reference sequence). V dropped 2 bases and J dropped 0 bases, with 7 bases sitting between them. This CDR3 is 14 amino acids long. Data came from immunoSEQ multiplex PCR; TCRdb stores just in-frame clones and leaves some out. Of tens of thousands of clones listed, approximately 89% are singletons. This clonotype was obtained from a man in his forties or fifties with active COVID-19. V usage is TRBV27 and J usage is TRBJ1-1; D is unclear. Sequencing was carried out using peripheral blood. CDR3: CASSLTHMNTEAFF. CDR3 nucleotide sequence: TGTGCCAGCAGTTTAACGCACATGAACACTGAAGCTTTCTTT.